What follows are 20 T cell receptor beta chains derived from one specimen sequenced in a study of post-analysis software for immune sequencing data. General study findings and limits: Compared with controls, patients had more of about 5 TRBV segments, including TRBV5-6, TRBV5-1 and TRBV20-1.

Unique-molecular-identifier-tagged TCR beta cDNA libraries were used. TCRdb itself ran the PCR reads through MiXCR, one entry per CDR3 protein. The top ten hold about 7.6% of the sample, which has about 430,000 distinct CDR3 sequences, 30% to 40% seen once. These receptors' antigens are unknown. The source material was blood. These TCRs come from a girl aged 2 to 9 with multiple sclerosis.

V gene TRBV5-6 combines with J gene TRBJ2-6, with a tentative D call TRBD2 (6 bases). CDR3 size: 20 residues. The germline V and J ends were trimmed by 0 bases and 0 bases, with 19 bases remaining between them. In germline, CDR1 is SGHDT, CDR2 YYEEEE. The CDR3 reads CASSLVYFQGGHSGANVLTF. CDR3 DNA sequence: TGTGCCAGCAGCTTGGTATATTTCCAGGGAGGCCACTCTGGGGCCAACGTCCTGACTTTC.

The chain links TRBV28 to TRBJ1-2; no clear D gene. The CDR3 runs to 13 residues. In germline, CDR1 is MDHEN, CDR2 SYDVKM. Trimming shortened V by 3 bases and J by 0 bases, and 5 bases separated the two germline ends. The CDR3 region has the DNA TGTGCCAGCAGTTTCGAGTCTAACTATGGCTACACCTTC. It codes for CASSFESNYGYTF.

V and J are TRBV7-2 and TRBJ1-1, with unresolved D. The length of the CDR3 is 19 residues. The V end lost 2 bases, the J end lost 2 bases, and 24 bases lay between the germline ends. CDR1 and CDR2 from the germline V gene are SGHTA and FQGNSA. Written as DNA, the CDR3 is TGTGCCAGCAGCTTAAACGGCGGATGGTATGGAGGGATAAACACTGAAGCTTTCTTT. As protein: CASSLNGGWYGGINTEAFF.

In this sample, this clonotype turned up a few times. This CDR3 reads CASSTGLARTQYF. The CDR3 DNA reads as TGTGCCAGCAGTACTGGACTAGCTCGTACGCAGTATTTT. The chain uses TRBV12-3 or TRBV12-4 and TRBJ2-3; TRBD2 agrees at 8 bases. This CDR3 is 13 amino acids long. V was clipped by 5 bases and J by 8 bases; unmatched bases: 6.

This clonotype showed up just a few times. DNA for the CDR3: TGTGCCAGCAGCTTAACGAGCTTGGATGAGCAGTTCTTC. Its translation is CASSLTSLDEQFF. V and J are TRBV7-3 and TRBJ2-1; D not certain. The CDR3 is 13 amino acids. Germline V gene data show CDR1 as SGHTA and CDR2 as FQGTGA. The V end was cut by 0 bases, the J end by 8 bases, with 8 bases between.

Of note for this clonotype: The junction and the germline gene differ at one end; a read error may be behind it. The chain recombines TRBV5-1 with TRBJ2-5; D possibly matches TRBD1 or TRBD2 (5 bases each). The length of the CDR3 is 15 residues. Germline CDR1 SGHRS, CDR2 YFSETQ. The CDR3 loop is CASSFGGAGQEIQYF. For the CDR3, the DNA is TGCGCCAGCAGCTTTGGAGGCGCAGGGCAAGAGATCCAGTACTTC.

This clonotype turned up a few times. The V call is TRBV15, the J call TRBJ1-2; D not certain. The CDR3 has 16 residues. The germline gives CDR1 LNHNV, CDR2 YYDKDF (reference sequence). The V and J ends lost 8 bases and 4 bases respectively, with 23 bases between them. The chain's CDR3 is CATQYGPGGSTYGYTF. The CDR3 coding sequence is TGTGCCACCCAGTATGGACCCGGCGGGTCGACCTATGGCTACACCTTC. Using reference TRBV15 and TRBJ1-2 for the parts outside the CDR3, the full variable domain is DAMVIQNPRYQVTQFGKPVTLSCSQTLNHNVMYWYQQKSSQAPKLLFHYYDKDFNNEADTPDNFQSRRPNTSFCFLDIRSPGLGDTAMYLCATQYGPGGSTYGYTFGSGTRLTVV.

This clonotype has just a few counts. The chain joins TRBV7-2 to TRBJ2-1; D gene ambiguous. CDR1 is SGHTA, CDR2 FQGNSA, per germline. The CDR3 contains 13 residues. Trimming stripped 5 bases from V and 9 bases from J, with 14 bases between. This CDR3 reads CASSPAGSPEQFF. In nucleotides, the CDR3 is TGTGCCAGCAGCCCTGCAGGTTCCCCTGAGCAGTTCTTC.

The chain uses TRBV6-5 and TRBJ1-2, with D possibly being TRBD1 (6 bases). V lost 7 bases and J 2 bases, leaving 11 bases between the germline ends. CDR3 size: 13 residues. Germline lookup yields CDR1 MNHEY and CDR2 SVGAGI. CDR3: CASKLDRNYGYTF. As DNA, the CDR3 is TGTGCCAGCAAACTAGACAGGAACTATGGCTACACCTTC.

The V gene is TRBV7-2, the J gene TRBJ2-1; D gene uncertain. CDR3 length: 14 amino acids. V shed 5 bases and J shed 3 bases, with 11 bases lying between them. Germline CDR1 is SGHTA and CDR2 is FQGNSA. In DNA, the CDR3 is TGTGCCAGCAGCCCATCCCCCGGCTACAATGAGCAGTTCTTC. Amino acids: CASSPSPGYNEQFF.

This clonotype was seen a few times. The CDR3 is CASSPAKGAPSSYEQYF. CDR3 DNA: TGTGCCAGCAGCCCCGCGAAGGGGGCGCCCAGCTCCTACGAGCAGTACTTC. The genes are TRBV12-3 or TRBV12-4 and TRBJ2-7, with 7 bases lining up with TRBD1. J gave up 0 bases and V 6 bases, and 14 bases lay outside the gene matches. The CDR3 covers 17 residues.

The chain carries TRBV7-8 and TRBJ2-1; 8 bases match TRBD2. Germline V gene lookup returns CDR1 SGHVS and CDR2 FQNEAQ. V was clipped by 5 bases and J by 1 base; unmatched bases: 10. This CDR3 spans 17 amino acids. The CDR3 region has the DNA TGTGCCAGCAGCCGGCGACTAGCGACGCAATCCTACAATGAGCAGTTCTTC. The encoded protein is CASSRRLATQSYNEQFF. The full variable domain, rest sourced from reference TRBV7-8 and TRBJ2-1, is GAGVSQSPRYKVAKRGQDVALRCDPISGHVSLFWYQQALGQGPEFLTYFQNEAQLDKSGLPSDRFFAERPEGSVSTLKIQRTQQEDSAVYLCASSRRLATQSYNEQFFGPGTRLTVL.

This clonotype was observed a few times. The V and J genes are TRBV28 and TRBJ2-6; D gene ambiguous. Germline lookup yields CDR1 MDHEN and CDR2 SYDVKM. CDR3 size: 12 residues. V gave up 5 bases and J gave up 11 bases, with 10 bases separating them. The CDR3 here is CASSDLTYVLTF. The DNA for the CDR3 is TGTGCCAGCAGTGATCTGACCTACGTCCTGACTTTC.

V gene TRBV29-1 combines with J gene TRBJ2-3; D uncertain. Germline CDR1 reads SQVTM; CDR2 reads ANQGSEA. The V end was cut by 3 bases, the J end by 4 bases, with 11 bases between. The CDR3 spans 13 residues. The CDR3 region is CSVEEFGSDTQYF. The CDR3 bases are TGCAGCGTTGAGGAGTTTGGTTCAGATACGCAGTATTTT.

Remarks on this clonotype: Relative to the germline gene, one junction end is altered; a read error may explain this. The chain couples TRBV10-3 to TRBJ2-7; a possible D gene is TRBD1 (7 bases). This CDR3 is built from 15 residues. Germline V gene data show CDR1 as ENHRY and CDR2 as SYGVKD. In DNA form, the CDR3 reads TGTGCCGTCAGTGGAGGGGGGACAGCTTCCTACGAGCAGTACTTC. It yields the protein CAVSGGGTASYEQYF.

For this clonotype: Mismatch with germline at one junction end may stem from a read error. The CDR3 protein is CACSFLGYEQYF. In DNA form, the CDR3 reads TGTGCCTGCAGTTTTTTGGGCTACGAGCAGTACTTC. The V and J genes are TRBV12-3 or TRBV12-4 and TRBJ2-7; D is unresolved. This CDR3 has 12 amino acids.

The chain is built from TRBV28 and TRBJ2-1, with unresolved D. Trimming took 2 bases from V and 0 from J, leaving 11 bases between them. In germline, CDR1 is MDHEN, CDR2 SYDVKM. The CDR3 totals 16 residues. In nucleotides, the CDR3 is TGTGCCAGCAGTTTAACGTTCTTCAGCTCCTACAATGAGCAGTTCTTC. Translating it yields CASSLTFFSSYNEQFF.

This CDR3 reads CASTRGGDTIIYTF. CDR3 nucleotides: TGTGCCAGCACCCGGGGAGGAGACACTATTATCTACACCTTC. This rearrangement joins TRBV11-2 to TRBJ1-2; D not resolved. The CDR3 extends over 14 amino acids. Trimming left V 7 bases short and J 10 bases short, with 22 bases between. Germline V gives CDR1 SGHAT, CDR2 FQNNGV.

This clonotype was seen more than once but under ten times. The chain recombines TRBV29-1 with TRBJ2-7; D is undetermined. The CDR3 covers 14 residues. The germline V gene has CDR1 SQVTM and CDR2 ANQGSEA. V lost 4 bases, J lost 2 bases, and 15 bases lay in between. CDR3 protein: CSVGKGGSPYEQYF. The CDR3 DNA reads TGCAGCGTTGGGAAGGGCGGAAGCCCCTACGAGCAGTACTTC.

V and J are TRBV5-1 and TRBJ2-7, with TRBD2 matching over 10 bases. V was clipped by 0 bases and J by 7 bases; unmatched bases: 10. Germline V gene sequence: CDR1 SGHRS, CDR2 YFSETQ. The CDR3 runs to 16 residues. As DNA, the CDR3 is TGCGCCAGCAGCTTGGATCCTAGCGGGAGTTTTGGTGAGCAGTACTTC. Protein sequence: CASSLDPSGSFGEQYF.